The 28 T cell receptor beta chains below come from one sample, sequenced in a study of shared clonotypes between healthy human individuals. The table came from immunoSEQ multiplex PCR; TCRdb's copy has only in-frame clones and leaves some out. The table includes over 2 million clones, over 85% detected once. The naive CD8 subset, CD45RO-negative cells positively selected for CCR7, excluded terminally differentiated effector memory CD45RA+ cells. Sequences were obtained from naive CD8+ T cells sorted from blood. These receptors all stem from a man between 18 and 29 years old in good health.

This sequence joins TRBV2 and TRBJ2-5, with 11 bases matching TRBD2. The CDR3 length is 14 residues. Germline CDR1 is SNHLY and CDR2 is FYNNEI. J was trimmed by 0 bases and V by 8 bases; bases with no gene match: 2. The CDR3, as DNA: TGTGCCAGCTTAGCGGGGGGGTACCAAGAGACCCAGTACTTC. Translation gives CASLAGGYQETQYF.

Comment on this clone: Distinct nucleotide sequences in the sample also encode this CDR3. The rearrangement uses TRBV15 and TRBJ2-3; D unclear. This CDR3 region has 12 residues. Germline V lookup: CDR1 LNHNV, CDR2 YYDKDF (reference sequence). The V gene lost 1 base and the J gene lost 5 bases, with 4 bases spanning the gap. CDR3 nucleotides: TGTGCCACCAGCAGAGTCGAAGATACGCAGTATTTT. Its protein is CATSRVEDTQYF.

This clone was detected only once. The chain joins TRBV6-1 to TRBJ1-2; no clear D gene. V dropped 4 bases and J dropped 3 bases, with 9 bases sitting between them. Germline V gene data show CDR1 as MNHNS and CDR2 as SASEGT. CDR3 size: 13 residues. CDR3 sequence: CASSVPWDYGYTF. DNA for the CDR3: TGTGCCAGCAGTGTTCCCTGGGACTATGGCTACACCTTC.

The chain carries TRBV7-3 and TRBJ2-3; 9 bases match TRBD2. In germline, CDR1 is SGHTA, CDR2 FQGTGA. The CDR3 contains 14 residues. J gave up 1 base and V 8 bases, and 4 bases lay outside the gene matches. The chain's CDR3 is CASRASGGTDTQYF. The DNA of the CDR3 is TGTGCCAGCCGGGCTAGCGGGGGCACAGATACGCAGTATTTT.

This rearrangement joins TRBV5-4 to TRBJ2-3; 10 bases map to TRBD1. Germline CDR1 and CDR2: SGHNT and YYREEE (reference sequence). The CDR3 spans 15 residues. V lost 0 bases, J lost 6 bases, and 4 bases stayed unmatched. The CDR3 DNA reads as TGTGCCAGCAGCTTGGGACAGGGGGCATTGGATACGCAGTATTTT. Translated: CASSLGQGALDTQYF.

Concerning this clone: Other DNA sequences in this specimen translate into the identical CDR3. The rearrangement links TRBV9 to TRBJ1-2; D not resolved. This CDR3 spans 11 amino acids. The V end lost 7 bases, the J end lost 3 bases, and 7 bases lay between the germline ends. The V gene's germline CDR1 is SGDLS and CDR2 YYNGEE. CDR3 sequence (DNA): TGTGCCAGCTGGTCGGACTATGGCTACACCTTC. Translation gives CASWSDYGYTF.

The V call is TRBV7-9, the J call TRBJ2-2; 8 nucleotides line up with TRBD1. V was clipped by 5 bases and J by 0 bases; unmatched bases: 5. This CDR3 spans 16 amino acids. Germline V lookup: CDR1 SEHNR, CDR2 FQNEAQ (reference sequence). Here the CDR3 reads CASSRWTGPNTGELFF. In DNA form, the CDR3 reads TGTGCCAGCAGCCGTTGGACAGGGCCGAACACCGGGGAGCTGTTTTTT.

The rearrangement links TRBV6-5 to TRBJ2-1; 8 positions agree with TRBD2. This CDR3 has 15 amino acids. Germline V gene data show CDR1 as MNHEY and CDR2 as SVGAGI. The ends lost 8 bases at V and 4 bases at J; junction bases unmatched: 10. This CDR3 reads CASRTAGAIYNEQFF. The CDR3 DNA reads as TGTGCCAGCCGCACAGCGGGGGCTATATACAATGAGCAGTTCTTC.

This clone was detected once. For the CDR3, the DNA is TGCGCCAGCAGCTGGGGACAGTCTAATCAGCCCCAGCATTTT. As protein: CASSWGQSNQPQHF. The chain uses TRBV4-1 and TRBJ1-5, with TRBD1 matching 7 bases. Germline trimming cut 5 bases from V and 4 bases from J; bases unmatched to any gene: 5. CDR1 and CDR2 from the germline V gene are MGHRA and YSYEKL. This CDR3 is built from 14 residues.

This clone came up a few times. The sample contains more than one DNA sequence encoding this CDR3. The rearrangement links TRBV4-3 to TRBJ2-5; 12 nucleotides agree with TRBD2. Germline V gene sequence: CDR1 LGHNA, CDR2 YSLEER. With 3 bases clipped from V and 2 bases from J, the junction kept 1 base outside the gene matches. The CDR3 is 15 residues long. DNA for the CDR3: TGCGCCAGCAGCCAGGGGACTAGCGGGCAAGAGACCCAGTACTTC. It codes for CASSQGTSGQETQYF.

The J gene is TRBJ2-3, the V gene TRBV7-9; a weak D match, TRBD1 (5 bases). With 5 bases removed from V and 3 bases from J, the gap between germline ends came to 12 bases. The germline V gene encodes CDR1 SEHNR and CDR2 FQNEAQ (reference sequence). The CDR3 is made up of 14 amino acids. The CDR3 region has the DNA TGTGCCAGCAGCCCCTGGCAGGGAACAGATACGCAGTATTTT. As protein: CASSPWQGTDTQYF.

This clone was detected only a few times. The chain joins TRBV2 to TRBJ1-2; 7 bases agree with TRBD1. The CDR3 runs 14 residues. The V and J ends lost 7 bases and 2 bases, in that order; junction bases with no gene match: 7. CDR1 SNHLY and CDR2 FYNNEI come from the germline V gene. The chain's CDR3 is CASKTGELNYGYTF. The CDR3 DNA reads TGTGCCAGCAAAACAGGGGAGTTAAACTATGGCTACACCTTC.

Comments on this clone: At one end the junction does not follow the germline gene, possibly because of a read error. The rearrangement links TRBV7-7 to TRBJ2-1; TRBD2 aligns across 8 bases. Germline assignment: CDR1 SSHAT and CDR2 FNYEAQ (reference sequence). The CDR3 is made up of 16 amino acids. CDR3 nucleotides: TGTGCTAGCAGCTTGGAAACTAGCGGACCCTACAATGAGCAGTTCTTC. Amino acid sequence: CASSLETSGPYNEQFF.

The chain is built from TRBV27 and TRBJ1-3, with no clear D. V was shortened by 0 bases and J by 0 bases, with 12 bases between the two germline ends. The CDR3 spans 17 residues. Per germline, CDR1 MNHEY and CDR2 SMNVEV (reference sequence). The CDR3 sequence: CASSLSGVRNSGNTIYF. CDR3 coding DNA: TGTGCCAGCAGTTTATCAGGTGTTCGGAACTCTGGAAACACCATATATTTT.

CDR3 DNA: TGTGCCTGGGAAGGGGATGGCTACACCTTC. Encoded protein: CAWEGDGYTF. The chain carries TRBV30 and TRBJ1-2; a weak D match, TRBD1 (5 bases). Trimming left V 5 bases short and J 6 bases short, with 7 bases between. This CDR3 has 10 amino acids. Looked up from germline, CDR1 is GTSNPN and CDR2 is SVGIG (reference sequence).

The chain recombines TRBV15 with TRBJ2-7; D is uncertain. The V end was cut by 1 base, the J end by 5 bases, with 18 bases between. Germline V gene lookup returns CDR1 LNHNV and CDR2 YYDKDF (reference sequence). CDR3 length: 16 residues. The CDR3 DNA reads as TGTGCCACCAGCAGAGTAGTGGACCGCCCAGGCGACGAGCAGTACTTC. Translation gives CATSRVVDRPGDEQYF.

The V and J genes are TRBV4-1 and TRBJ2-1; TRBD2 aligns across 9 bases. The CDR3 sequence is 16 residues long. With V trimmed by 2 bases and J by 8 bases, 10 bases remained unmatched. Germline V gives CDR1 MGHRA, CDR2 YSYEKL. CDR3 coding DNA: TGCGCCAGCAGCCAATTGGGACTAGCAACTGGCGATGAGCAGTTCTTC. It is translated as CASSQLGLATGDEQFF.

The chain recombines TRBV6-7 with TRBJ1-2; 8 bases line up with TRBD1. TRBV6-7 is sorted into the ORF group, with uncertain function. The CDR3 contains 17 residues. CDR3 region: CANISFFRDRSNYGYTF. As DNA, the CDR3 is TGTGCGAACATAAGCTTTTTCCGGGACAGGTCGAACTATGGCTACACCTTC.

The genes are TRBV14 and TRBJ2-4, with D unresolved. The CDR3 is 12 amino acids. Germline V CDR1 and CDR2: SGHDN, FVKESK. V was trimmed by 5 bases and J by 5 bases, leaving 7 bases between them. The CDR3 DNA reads TGTGCCAGCAGCAAGAGAGAAAACATTCAGTACTTC. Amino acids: CASSKRENIQYF. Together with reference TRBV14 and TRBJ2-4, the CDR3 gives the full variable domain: EAGVTQFPSHSVIEKGQTVTLRCDPISGHDNLYWYRRVMGKEIKFLLHFVKESKQDESGMPNNRFLAERTGGTYSTLKVQPAELEDSGVYFCASSKRENIQYFGAGTRLSVL.

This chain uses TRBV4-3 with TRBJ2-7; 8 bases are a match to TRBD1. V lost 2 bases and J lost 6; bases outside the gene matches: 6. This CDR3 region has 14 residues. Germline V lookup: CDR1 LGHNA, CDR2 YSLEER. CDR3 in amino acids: CASSQYQGASEQYF. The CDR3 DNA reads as TGCGCCAGCAGCCAATACCAGGGGGCCAGCGAGCAGTACTTC.

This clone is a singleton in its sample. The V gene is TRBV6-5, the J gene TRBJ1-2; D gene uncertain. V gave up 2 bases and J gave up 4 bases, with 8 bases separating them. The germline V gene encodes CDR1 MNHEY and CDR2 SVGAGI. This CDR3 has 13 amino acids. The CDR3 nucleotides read TGTGCCAGCAGTTACAACAGCCTCTATGGCTACACCTTC. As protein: CASSYNSLYGYTF.

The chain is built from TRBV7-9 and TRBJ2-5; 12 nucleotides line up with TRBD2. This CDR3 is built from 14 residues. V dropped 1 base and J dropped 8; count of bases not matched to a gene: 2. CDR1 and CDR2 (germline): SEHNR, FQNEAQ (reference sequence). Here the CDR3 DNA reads TGTGCCAGCAGCTTAGTGACTAGCGGGAGTACCCAGTACTTC. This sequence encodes CASSLVTSGSTQYF.

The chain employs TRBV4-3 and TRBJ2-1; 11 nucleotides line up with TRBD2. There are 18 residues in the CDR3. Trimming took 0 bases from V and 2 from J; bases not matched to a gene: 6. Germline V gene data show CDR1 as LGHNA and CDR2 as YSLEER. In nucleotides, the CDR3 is TGCGCCAGCAGCCAAGATTGGACTAGCGGGCCCGCCTACAATGAGCAGTTCTTC. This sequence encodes CASSQDWTSGPAYNEQFF.

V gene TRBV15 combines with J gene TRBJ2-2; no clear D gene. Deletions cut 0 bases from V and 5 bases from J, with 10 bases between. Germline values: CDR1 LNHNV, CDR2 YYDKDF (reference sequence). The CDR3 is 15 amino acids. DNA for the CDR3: TGTGCCACCAGCAGAGAGCACAGTTGGACCGGGGAGCTGTTTTTT. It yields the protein CATSREHSWTGELFF.

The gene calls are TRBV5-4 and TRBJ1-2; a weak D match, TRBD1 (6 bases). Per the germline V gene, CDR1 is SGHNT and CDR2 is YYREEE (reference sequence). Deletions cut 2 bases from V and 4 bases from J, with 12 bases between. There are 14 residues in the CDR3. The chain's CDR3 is CASSFFGGSYGYTF. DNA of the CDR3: TGTGCCAGCAGCTTTTTCGGGGGCTCCTATGGCTACACCTTC.

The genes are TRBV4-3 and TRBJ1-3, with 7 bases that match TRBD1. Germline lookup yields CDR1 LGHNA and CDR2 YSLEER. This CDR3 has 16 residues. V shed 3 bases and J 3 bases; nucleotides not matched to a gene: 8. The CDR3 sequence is CASSQELTGSGNTIYF. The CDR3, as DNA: TGCGCCAGCAGCCAGGAGTTGACAGGGAGTGGAAACACCATATATTTT.

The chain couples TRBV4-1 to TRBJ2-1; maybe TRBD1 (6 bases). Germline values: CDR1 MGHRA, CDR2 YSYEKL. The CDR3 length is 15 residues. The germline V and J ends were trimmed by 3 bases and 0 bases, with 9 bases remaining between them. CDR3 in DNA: TGCGCCAGCAGCCACCAGGGGAGCTCCTACAATGAGCAGTTCTTC. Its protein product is CASSHQGSSYNEQFF.

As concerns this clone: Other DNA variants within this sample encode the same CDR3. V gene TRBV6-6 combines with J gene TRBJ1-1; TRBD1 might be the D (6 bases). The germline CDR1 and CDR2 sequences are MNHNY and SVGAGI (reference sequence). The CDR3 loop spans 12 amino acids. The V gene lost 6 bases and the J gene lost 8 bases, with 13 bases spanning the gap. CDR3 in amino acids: CASSYGTTEAFF. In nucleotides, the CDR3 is TGTGCCAGCAGCTACGGGACAACAGAAGCTTTCTTT.